Below are 2 T cell receptor beta chains sequenced from a single sample in a study of T-cell memory formation after mild COVID-19. TCRdb re-called the 5' RACE reads through MiXCR, storing one row per CDR3 protein. The sample holds 340,000 or so distinct CDR3 sequences, approximately 12% seen once. Input material: PBMCs or a T cell subset sorted from them (not recorded which). The receptors shown here come from a man younger than 30 who had mild COVID-19 (a few samples of this study predate the infection). Cell type and time point are not known.

The V call is TRBV9, the J call TRBJ2-1; possibly TRBD2 for D (5 bases). This CDR3 is 14 amino acids long. Germline assignment: CDR1 SGDLS and CDR2 YYNGEE. The germline V and J ends were trimmed by 3 bases and 7 bases, with 14 bases remaining between them. The CDR3 spells CASSDSVFRNEQFF. In DNA form, the CDR3 reads TGTGCCAGCAGCGATAGCGTATTCAGGAATGAGCAGTTCTTC. Full variable domain (outside the CDR3, taken from reference TRBV9 and TRBJ2-1): DSGVTQTPKHLITATGQRVTLRCSPRSGDLSVYWYQQSLDQGLQFLIQYYNGEERAKGNILERFSAQQFPDLHSELNLSSLELGDSALYFCASSDSVFRNEQFFGPGTRLTVL.

The V and J genes are TRBV20-1 and TRBJ2-7; D gene uncertain. The V gene lost 3 bases and the J gene lost 4 bases, with 7 bases spanning the gap. CDR1 is DFQATT, CDR2 SNEGSKA, per germline (reference sequence). The CDR3 is made up of 11 amino acids. In nucleotides, the CDR3 is TGCAGTGCTAGGGTGGAGTACGAGCAGTACTTC. Amino acids: CSARVEYEQYF.